These 20 T cell receptor beta chains originate from one sample sequenced in a study of T cells after posttransplantation cyclophosphamide. The method was immunoSEQ multiplex PCR; TCRdb's version includes in-frame clones alone and lacks a portion of them. This table has under 5,000 clones, about 69% appearing once. Controls had myeloablative marrow grafts with methotrexate and calcineurin inhibitor, sampled at 1 year. Sequenced material: PBMCs, taken after allogeneic stem cell transplant with calcineurin inhibitor and methotrexate. The receptors were gathered from a female patient aged 45-65 years who received an allogeneic stem cell transplant from an unrelated donor, was CMV-positive, and had acute and chronic GVHD. Part of the T cells may come from the graft donor.

This rearrangement joins TRBV4-1 to TRBJ2-3; TRBD1 is a possible D gene (5 bases). Germline CDR1 MGHRA, CDR2 YSYEKL. This CDR3 contains 17 residues. Trimming took off 0 bases at V and 3 bases at J, with 16 bases between the two ends. CDR3 DNA sequence: TGCGCCAGCAGCCAAGATCCCCCCGGCAGGGTGACAGATACGCAGTATTTT. Its translation is CASSQDPPGRVTDTQYF.

This chain uses TRBV2 with TRBJ2-3; 7 bases align to TRBD2. V dropped 2 bases and J dropped 5; count of bases not matched to a gene: 7. This CDR3 contains 15 residues. In germline, CDR1 is SNHLY, CDR2 FYNNEI. CDR3 protein: CASSERAQRGDTQYF. CDR3 DNA: TGTGCCAGCAGTGAAAGGGCCCAGCGGGGAGATACGCAGTATTTT. Filled out from reference TRBV2 and TRBJ2-3, the complete variable domain reads EPEVTQTPSHQVTQMGQEVILRCVPISNHLYFYWYRQILGQKVEFLVSFYNNEISEKSEIFDDQFSVERPDGSNFTLKIRSTKLEDSAMYFCASSERAQRGDTQYFGPGTRLTVL.

The chain links TRBV6-5 to TRBJ1-5; D is unresolved. Germline loops: CDR1 MNHEY, CDR2 SVGAGI. This CDR3 spans 13 amino acids. V lost 5 bases and J 7 bases, leaving 12 bases between the germline ends. CDR3 sequence: CASSEGGRQPQHF. The DNA for the CDR3 is TGTGCCAGCAGTGAAGGCGGGCGGCAGCCCCAGCATTTT.

The chain carries TRBV5-6 and TRBJ2-2; D unresolved. CDR1 SGHDT and CDR2 YYEEEE come from the germline V gene. The CDR3 has 14 amino acids. Trimming took 5 bases from V and 1 from J, leaving 9 bases between them. The CDR3 loop reads CASSEAWNTGELFF. The DNA for the CDR3 is TGTGCCAGCAGTGAAGCCTGGAACACCGGGGAGCTGTTTTTT.

This sequence joins TRBV27 and TRBJ2-7; 9 nucleotides align to TRBD2. Germline CDR1 reads MNHEY; CDR2 reads SMNVEV (reference sequence). J was trimmed by 2 bases and V by 6 bases; bases with no gene match: 11. CDR3 length: 16 amino acids. The CDR3 here is CASSPTGLAPTYEQYF. DNA for the CDR3: TGTGCCAGCAGCCCAACAGGACTAGCGCCAACCTACGAGCAGTACTTC.

V and J are TRBV11-2 and TRBJ2-7, with D tentatively TRBD2 (5 bases). This CDR3 has 13 amino acids. The germline CDR1 and CDR2 sequences are SGHAT and FQNNGV. With 5 bases removed from V and 5 bases from J, the gap between germline ends came to 13 bases. The CDR3 DNA is TGTGCCAGCAGCAGGATAGCGCGAGACGAGCAGTACTTC. Protein: CASSRIARDEQYF.

The chain carries TRBV6-5 and TRBJ1-4; D not certain. There are 14 residues in the CDR3. V lost 7 bases and J lost 3, with 12 bases in between. The V gene's germline CDR1 is MNHEY and CDR2 SVGAGI. CDR3: CASTEGGPNEKLFF. CDR3 DNA: TGTGCCAGCACCGAAGGCGGCCCTAATGAAAAACTGTTTTTT.

The chain is built from TRBV30 and TRBJ2-2, with D tentatively TRBD2 (6 bases). V lost 7 bases and J 3 bases, leaving 12 bases between the germline ends. The CDR3 spans 13 residues. The germline gives CDR1 GTSNPN, CDR2 SVGIG (reference sequence). CDR3 nucleotides: TGTGCCTCAAGAGGAGGGGACACCGGGGAGCTGTTTTTT. It yields the protein CASRGGDTGELFF.

This chain connects TRBV19 to TRBJ2-2; 9 bases are shared with TRBD2. The CDR3 contains 17 residues. J was trimmed by 7 bases and V by 3 bases; bases with no gene match: 12. Germline V gene lookup returns CDR1 LNHDA and CDR2 SQIVND (reference sequence). CDR3 nucleotides: TGTGCCAGTAGTATGTTGCGGGGGGGCCTAGGTGACGGGGAGCTGTTTTTT. Protein: CASSMLRGGLGDGELFF.

The rearrangement uses TRBV5-6 and TRBJ1-2, with 7 positions matching TRBD1. CDR3 length: 13 amino acids. Germline V gene data show CDR1 as SGHDT and CDR2 as YYEEEE. The trim removed 3 bases at V and 1 base at J, leaving 0 bases unmatched. The DNA for the CDR3 is TGTGCCAGCAGCTACAGGGGTAACTATGGCTACACCTTC. Protein product: CASSYRGNYGYTF.

For the CDR3, the DNA is TGTGCCAGCAGTTTAGAGGGTTTCCACGAGCAGTACTTC. Protein sequence: CASSLEGFHEQYF. The chain links TRBV27 to TRBJ2-7, with D possibly matching TRBD2 (5 bases). The CDR3 is 13 amino acids. CDR1 and CDR2 from the germline V gene are MNHEY and SMNVEV (reference sequence). V lost 2 bases, J lost 5 bases, and 10 bases lay in between.

The chain couples TRBV7-2 to TRBJ2-2, with TRBD2 identical over 10 bases. With V trimmed by 6 bases and J by 5 bases, 6 bases remained unmatched. CDR1 and CDR2 from the germline V gene are SGHTA and FQGNSA. The CDR3 has 15 amino acids. The CDR3 region is CASSLSGLATGELFF. The CDR3 DNA follows: TGTGCCAGCAGTTTATCGGGACTAGCGACCGGGGAGCTGTTTTTT. The variable domain in full, with the rest retrieved from reference TRBV7-2 and TRBJ2-2, is GAGVSQSPSNKVTEKGKDVELRCDPISGHTALYWYRQSLGQGLEFLIYFQGNSAPDKSGLPSDRFSAERTGGSVSTLTIQRTQQEDSAVYLCASSLSGLATGELFFGEGSRLTVL.

This chain links TRBV16 with TRBJ1-2, with a tentative D call TRBD1 (6 bases). The CDR3 covers 15 residues. The germline CDR1 and CDR2 sequences are KGHSY and FQNENV. V was pared by 0 bases and J by 2 bases, with 10 bases between. The CDR3: CASSQSVGQNYGYTF. The DNA for the CDR3 is TGTGCCAGCAGCCAATCGGTTGGACAGAACTATGGCTACACCTTC.

The chain links TRBV5-1 to TRBJ2-5; 8 nucleotides line up with TRBD1. Germline assignment: CDR1 SGHRS and CDR2 YFSETQ. The CDR3 runs to 14 residues. The V and J ends lost 4 bases and 2 bases, in that order; junction bases with no gene match: 4. CDR3 nucleotide sequence: TGCGCCAGCAGCCTCGGACAGGGACAAGAGACCCAGTACTTC. This encodes CASSLGQGQETQYF.

J is TRBJ2-5 and V is TRBV7-9; no definite D call. The end of the DNA fits TRBJ2-7 better, so the J call may be wrong. The CDR3 is 13 residues long. The germline gives CDR1 SEHNR, CDR2 FQNEAQ (reference sequence). CDR3 in amino acids: CASSFNPTYEQYF. CDR3 bases: TGTGCCAGCAGCTTCAATCCAACCTACGAGCAGTACTTC.

The J gene is TRBJ2-3, the V gene TRBV7-2; 8 bases are a match to TRBD2. The germline V gene encodes CDR1 SGHTA and CDR2 FQGNSA. The length of the CDR3 is 14 residues. J was trimmed by 4 bases and V by 6 bases; bases with no gene match: 6. The chain's CDR3 is CASSRGLAPDTQYF. The CDR3 DNA is TGTGCCAGCAGTCGAGGACTAGCCCCAGATACGCAGTATTTT.

The sample holds one count of this clone. The rearrangement uses TRBV6-5 and TRBJ1-5, with D perhaps TRBD1 (6 bases). CDR3 size: 14 residues. CDR1 and CDR2 from the germline V gene are MNHEY and SVGAGI. Trimming removed 5 bases from V and 3 bases from J, with 11 bases in between. CDR3 loop: CASSDRRDNQPQHF. The DNA of the CDR3 is TGTGCCAGCAGTGACAGGAGAGACAATCAGCCCCAGCATTTT.

The chain has TRBV5-6 and TRBJ2-7, with D perhaps TRBD1 (7 bases). Germline CDR1 reads SGHDT; CDR2 reads YYEEEE. Trimming removed 7 bases at V and 5 bases at J, with 16 bases between. CDR3 length: 13 residues. The CDR3 DNA reads TGTGCCAGCGGCCAGGGGGGTCCCAACGAGCAGTACTTC. This sequence encodes CASGQGGPNEQYF.

This chain connects TRBV9 to TRBJ1-2; 7 bases match TRBD1. Germline-derived CDR1 and CDR2 are SGDLS and YYNGEE. This CDR3 is built from 15 residues. V was pared by 3 bases and J by 2 bases, with 7 bases of the junction left unmatched. This chain's CDR3 is CASSARPGQNYGYTF. Here the CDR3 DNA reads TGTGCCAGCAGCGCCAGACCGGGACAGAACTATGGCTACACCTTC.

This clone has a handful of counts. The chain combines TRBV7-9 with TRBJ1-2, with TRBD1 identical over 7 bases. Germline CDR1 SEHNR, CDR2 FQNEAQ (reference sequence). This CDR3 has 15 residues. V was pared by 4 bases and J by 4 bases, with 9 bases of the junction left unmatched. As DNA, the CDR3 is TGTGCCAGCAGCTCGTGGACAGGTGTGACCTATGGCTACACCTTC. Its protein is CASSSWTGVTYGYTF.